The 13 T cell receptor beta chains below were found in one sample sequenced in a study of T cell responses to AZD1222 COVID-19 vaccine. Profiled with immunoSEQ multiplex PCR; TCRdb holds only in-frame clones, not every one. The repertoire has around 120,000 clones, about 91% of them found once; the top ten carry about 5%. The source material was peripheral blood, sampled on day 0 of AZD1222 vaccination. These receptors were obtained from an adult in good health.

V is TRBV7-2 and J is TRBJ2-3; no definite D call. Deletions cut 5 bases from V and 2 bases from J, with 14 bases between. The length of the CDR3 is 15 residues. The germline CDR1 and CDR2 sequences are SGHTA and FQGNSA. The CDR3 here is CASSVLLVHTDTQYF. DNA for the CDR3: TGTGCCAGCAGCGTACTTCTAGTCCACACAGATACGCAGTATTTT.

The rearrangement uses TRBV19 and TRBJ2-7; D is possibly TRBD1 or TRBD2 (6 bases each). The V gene's germline CDR1 is LNHDA and CDR2 SQIVND (reference sequence). With 3 bases removed from V and 3 bases from J, the gap between germline ends came to 18 bases. This CDR3 contains 16 residues. The CDR3 loop is CASSIGGTILNYEQYF. DNA of the CDR3: TGTGCCAGTAGTATCGGCGGGACAATTTTAAACTACGAGCAGTACTTC.

The chain joins TRBV18 to TRBJ2-5, with D possibly being TRBD2 (5 bases). The germline gives CDR1 KGHSH, CDR2 LQKENI. The CDR3 covers 14 residues. V dropped 3 bases and J dropped 4 bases, with 12 bases sitting between them. The CDR3 region has the DNA TGTGCCAGCTCACCCCCGGGAACCCCAGAGACCCAGTACTTC. Its protein product is CASSPPGTPETQYF.

The chain has TRBV6-2 or TRBV6-3 and TRBJ1-6; maybe TRBD1 (5 bases). Trimming removed 2 bases at V and 12 bases at J, with 11 bases between. The CDR3 covers 13 residues. CDR1 is MNHEY and CDR2 is SVGEGT in the germline V gene. The CDR3 DNA reads TGTGCCAGCAGTTACACCCCAGGACAACCCCTCCACTTT. Protein product: CASSYTPGQPLHF.

The V gene is TRBV6-1, the J gene TRBJ2-7; a weak D match, TRBD2 (5 bases). CDR1 and CDR2 from the germline V gene are MNHNS and SASEGT. The CDR3 is made up of 14 amino acids. Trimming pared 1 base from V and 4 bases from J, leaving 11 bases between. The CDR3 bases are TGTGCCAGCAGTGAAGTGGCGGGCCCATACGAGCAGTACTTC. Amino acids: CASSEVAGPYEQYF.

This clone appeared once. The sample holds other DNA sequences that translate to the same CDR3. The chain employs TRBV19 and TRBJ2-2; a weak D match, TRBD2 (6 bases). Trimming took off 4 bases at V and 0 bases at J, with 9 bases between the two ends. Germline CDR1 is LNHDA and CDR2 is SQIVND (reference sequence). This CDR3 spans 15 amino acids. In DNA, the CDR3 is TGTGCCAGTAGTAGACCGGGGGCGAACACCGGGGAGCTGTTTTTT. Residues: CASSRPGANTGELFF.

This chain joins TRBV25-1 and TRBJ1-4; D is uncertain. With 1 base removed from V and 4 bases from J, the gap between germline ends came to 10 bases. From germline, CDR1 is MGHDK and CDR2 SYGVNS. This CDR3 is built from 15 residues. In DNA form, the CDR3 reads TGTGCCAGCAGTGAATCCCCACTTCTTAATGAAAAACTGTTTTTT. Translation gives CASSESPLLNEKLFF. Full variable domain (rest looked up from reference TRBV25-1 and TRBJ1-4): EADIYQTPRYLVIGTGKKITLECSQTMGHDKMYWYQQDPGMELHLIHYSYGVNSTEKGDLSSESTVSRIRTEHFPLTLESARPSHTSQYLCASSESPLLNEKLFFGSGTQLSVL.

This clone was seen a single time. The chain recombines TRBV3-1 (or the pseudogene TRBV3-2) with TRBJ1-3; D remains ambiguous. Deletions cut 5 bases from V and 1 base from J, with 12 bases between. Germline V lookup: CDR1 LGHDT, CDR2 YNNKEL (reference sequence). This CDR3 spans 15 amino acids. As DNA, the CDR3 is TGTGCCAGCAGCTCTCCCGAAGGGTCTGGAAACACCATATATTTT. This codes for CASSSPEGSGNTIYF.

This chain uses TRBV28 with TRBJ1-1; 8 bases are a match to TRBD1. V gave up 8 bases and J gave up 4 bases; unmatched junction bases: 3. The CDR3 sequence is 12 residues long. Looked up from germline, CDR1 is MDHEN and CDR2 is SYDVKM. The CDR3 loop is CASGQGVTEAFF. The CDR3 DNA reads as TGTGCCAGCGGACAGGGAGTCACTGAAGCTTTCTTT.

The sample holds one count of this clone. The chain carries TRBV19 and TRBJ1-1, with a possible D match to TRBD1 (6 bases). V dropped 5 bases and J dropped 3 bases, with 10 bases sitting between them. CDR3 length equals 13 residues. Germline V lookup: CDR1 LNHDA, CDR2 SQIVND (reference sequence). The CDR3 loop reads CASSAGQDTEAFF. CDR3 DNA sequence: TGTGCCAGTAGTGCGGGACAAGACACTGAAGCTTTCTTT.

This clone was counted a single time. The chain is built from TRBV19 and TRBJ1-6; 8 bases fit TRBD1. The CDR3 runs 14 residues. J was trimmed by 7 bases and V by 3 bases; bases with no gene match: 2. Germline CDR1 LNHDA, CDR2 SQIVND (reference sequence). The CDR3 nucleotides read TGTGCCAGTAGTATCCAGGGGGCCAATTCACCCCTCCACTTT. It codes for CASSIQGANSPLHF.

V gene TRBV6-1 combines with J gene TRBJ1-2; 7 nucleotides line up with TRBD1. The CDR3 runs to 14 residues. The V segment lost 1 base and the J segment 8 bases; nucleotides outside the gene matches: 7. Germline V CDR1 and CDR2: MNHNS, SASEGT. The chain's CDR3 is CASSEDRGRQGYTF. In DNA, the CDR3 is TGTGCCAGCAGTGAAGACAGGGGAAGGCAAGGCTACACCTTC.

The V gene is TRBV5-1, the J gene TRBJ2-7; TRBD2 agrees at 8 bases. Germline V gives CDR1 SGHRS, CDR2 YFSETQ. The CDR3 runs 17 residues. The J segment lost 3 bases and the V segment lost 5 bases, leaving 16 bases of the junction unmatched. In DNA form, the CDR3 reads TGCGCCAGCAGGGGTTACTCAAGATTGGGGACTAGCTACGAGCAGTACTTC. It specifies CASRGYSRLGTSYEQYF.